The present entry profiles one T cell receptor beta chain with its context. The antigen is unknown. The record originates from a study of blood T cells in healthy people across ages. Germline V gene data show CDR1 as SGHVS and CDR2 as FNYEAQ. The CDR3 is made up of 15 amino acids. Between the trimmed V and J ends, which lost 2 bases and 6 bases, there was a span of 11 bases. Sample-barcoded 5' priming and a J-beta primer mix drove a second PCR of roughly 7 to 11 cycles. Every cDNA was tagged by a template-switch adaptor with 12 random nucleotides. TCRdb re-analysed the 5' RACE reads in MiXCR, keeping a single row per CDR3 protein. This table holds about 1.7 million distinct CDR3 sequences, about 30% found once. Overall study findings and caveats: Long-lived donors had more naive CD4+ cells and higher diversity than aged donors.

The sequencing sample was made of blood. This sequence joins TRBV7-6 and TRBJ1-6; D unclear. This sequence originates from a woman aged 25 to 39 in good health. The CDR3 nucleotides read TGTGCCAGCAGCTTATTCAGAAACTCTAATTCACCCCTCCACTTT. This sequence encodes CASSLFRNSNSPLHF.